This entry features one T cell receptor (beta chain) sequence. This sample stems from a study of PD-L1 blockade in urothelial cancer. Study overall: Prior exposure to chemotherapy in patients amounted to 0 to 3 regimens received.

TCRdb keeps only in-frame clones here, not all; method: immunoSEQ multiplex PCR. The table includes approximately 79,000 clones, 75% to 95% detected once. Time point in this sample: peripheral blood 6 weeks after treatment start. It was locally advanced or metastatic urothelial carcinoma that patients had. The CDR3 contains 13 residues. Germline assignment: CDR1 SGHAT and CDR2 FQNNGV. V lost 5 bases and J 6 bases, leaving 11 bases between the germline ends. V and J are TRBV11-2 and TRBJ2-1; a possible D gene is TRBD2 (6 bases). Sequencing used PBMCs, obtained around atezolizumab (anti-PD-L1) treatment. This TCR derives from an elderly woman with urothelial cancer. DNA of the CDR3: TGTGCCAGCAGCCCCAAGCGGGTCAATGAGCAGTTCTTC. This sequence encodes CASSPKRVNEQFF.